This is a list of T cell receptor beta chains from one sample in a study of identical twins. From the 5' RACE reads, TCRdb called clonotypes with MiXCR, one entry per CDR3 protein. The table records roughly 1.6 million distinct CDR3 sequences, under 35% of them present only once. Sequencing was done on a sample of cord blood. The source is a newborn girl in good health. CDR3s include the opening cysteine and the closing phenylalanine or tryptophan. Fields, in order: J gene, D gene, clone size, V gene, CDR3 protein, CDR3 DNA. The D gene is left open where the match is weak. Size values are once, few and many counts, or a class for expanded clones, and some rows have none.

J: TRBJ1-5; D: TRBD1; size: NA; V: TRBV7-8; CDR3: CASSLGGTGTNQPQHF; DNA: TGTGCCAGCAGCTTGGGGGGGACAGGGACCAATCAGCCCCAGCATTTT
J: TRBJ2-2; D: NA; size: NA; V: TRBV3-1; CDR3: CASSQDRYGELFF; DNA: TGTGCCAGCAGCCAAGATAGATACGGGGAGCTGTTTTTT
J: TRBJ1-2; D: TRBD1; size: many; V: TRBV27; CDR3: CASSRDRVYGYTF; DNA: TGTGCCAGCAGTCGGGACAGGGTATATGGCTACACCTTC
J: TRBJ2-7; D: NA; size: few; V: TRBV12-3/TRBV12-4; CDR3: CASSLRDGGLYEQYF; DNA: TGTGCCAGCAGTTTAAGGGACGGAGGCCTCTACGAGCAGTACTTC
J: TRBJ2-1; D: TRBD2; size: NA; V: TRBV5-4; CDR3: CASPAASGEHNEQFF; DNA: TGTGCCAGCCCCGCAGCTAGCGGGGAGCACAATGAGCAGTTCTTC
J: TRBJ2-7; D: NA; size: once; V: TRBV6-1; CDR3: CASDDQARDTYEQYF; DNA: TGTGCCAGCGACGACCAAGCCCGGGACACCTACGAGCAGTACTTC
J: TRBJ2-1; D: TRBD2; size: once; V: TRBV7-2; CDR3: CASNLDGTSGQWNEQFF; DNA: TGTGCCAGCAACTTAGACGGGACTAGCGGCCAATGGAATGAGCAGTTCTTC
J: TRBJ1-2; D: NA; size: few; V: TRBV25-1; CDR3: CASSESRVHNYGYTF; DNA: TGTGCCAGCAGTGAATCTCGGGTACATAACTATGGCTACACCTTC
J: TRBJ2-5; D: NA; size: NA; V: TRBV9; CDR3: CASSVGSLQNQETQYF; DNA: TGTGCCAGCAGCGTAGGTAGTCTGCAAAATCAAGAGACCCAGTACTTC
J: TRBJ2-1; D: TRBD1; size: few; V: TRBV6-2/TRBV6-3; CDR3: CASSRQGQGLYNEQFF; DNA: TGTGCCAGCAGTCGCCAGGGACAGGGACTCTACAATGAGCAGTTCTTC
J: TRBJ2-7; D: NA; size: few; V: TRBV2; CDR3: CASRPLTYYEQYF; DNA: TGTGCCAGCAGGCCCCTGACTTACTACGAGCAGTACTTC
J: TRBJ2-1; D: NA; size: once; V: TRBV20-1; CDR3: CSASLWVSYNEQFF; DNA: TGCAGTGCTAGTCTCTGGGTTTCCTACAATGAGCAGTTCTTC
J: TRBJ1-5; D: TRBD1; size: NA; V: TRBV4-1; CDR3: CASSQSRTGLLNQPQHF; DNA: TGCGCCAGCAGCCAGAGCCGGACAGGGTTACTAAATCAGCCCCAGCATTTT
J: TRBJ2-1; D: TRBD2; size: NA; V: TRBV28; CDR3: CASKGLAGLTTYNEQFF; DNA: TGTGCCAGCAAGGGACTAGCGGGATTAACCACCTACAATGAGCAGTTCTTC
J: TRBJ2-3; D: NA; size: NA; V: TRBV19; CDR3: CASSISLAPTDTQYF; DNA: TGTGCCAGTAGTATTAGCCTAGCCCCCACAGATACGCAGTATTTT
J: TRBJ1-1; D: NA; size: NA; V: TRBV15; CDR3: CATSRAILLLRGTEAFF; DNA: TGTGCCACCAGCAGAGCGATATTACTCCTAAGAGGGACTGAAGCTTTCTTT
J: TRBJ2-1; D: NA; size: many; V: TRBV12-5; CDR3: CASGSGLGNEQFF; DNA: TGTGCTAGTGGTTCGGGGCTGGGGAATGAGCAGTTCTTC
J: TRBJ1-2; D: NA; size: NA; V: TRBV27; CDR3: CASSLWRGYGYTF; DNA: TGTGCCAGCAGTTTATGGAGGGGTTATGGCTACACCTTC
J: TRBJ1-6; D: NA; size: NA; V: TRBV20-1; CDR3: CSARGPGWNSPLHF; DNA: TGCAGTGCTAGAGGGCCGGGGTGGAATTCACCCCTCCACTTT
J: TRBJ1-1; D: NA; size: NA; V: TRBV4-1; CDR3: CASKKPGDNTEAFF; DNA: TGCGCCAGCAAGAAGCCGGGGGATAACACTGAAGCTTTCTTT
J: TRBJ2-3; D: NA; size: few; V: TRBV6-1; CDR3: CASSVRLGSDTQYF; DNA: TGTGCCAGCAGTGTGAGGCTGGGTTCAGATACGCAGTATTTT
J: TRBJ1-4; D: NA; size: few; V: TRBV6-5; CDR3: CASRGSGEKLFF; DNA: TGTGCCAGCAGGGGTTCGGGAGAAAAACTGTTTTTT
J: TRBJ2-5; D: NA; size: many; V: TRBV5-1; CDR3: CASSFPGQETQYF; DNA: TGCGCCAGCAGCTTCCCAGGTCAAGAGACCCAGTACTTC
J: TRBJ2-7; D: TRBD2; size: NA; V: TRBV4-1; CDR3: CASSPRASGGGSYNEQYF; DNA: TGCGCCAGCAGCCCGAGGGCTAGCGGGGGCGGTTCCTACAATGAGCAGTACTTC
J: TRBJ2-7; D: TRBD2; size: NA; V: TRBV2; CDR3: CASGPGRGDLTYEQYF; DNA: TGTGCCAGCGGCCCTGGGCGGGGGGACCTAACCTACGAGCAGTACTTC
J: TRBJ2-1; D: TRBD2; size: few; V: TRBV18; CDR3: CASSPLREGPNEQFF; DNA: TGTGCCAGCTCACCATTACGGGAGGGCCCGAATGAGCAGTTCTTC
J: TRBJ2-7; D: NA; size: NA; V: TRBV9; CDR3: CASSPRTRGTYEQYF; DNA: TGTGCCAGCAGCCCCAGGACCAGGGGTACCTACGAGCAGTACTTC
J: TRBJ2-3; D: TRBD2; size: NA; V: TRBV12-3/TRBV12-4; CDR3: CASSLVAWTSGSTDTQYF; DNA: TGTGCCAGCAGTTTGGTTGCCTGGACTAGCGGTAGCACAGATACGCAGTATTTT
J: TRBJ2-1; D: TRBD2; size: few; V: TRBV19; CDR3: CASSKERGTYNEQFF; DNA: TGTGCCAGTAGTAAAGAGCGGGGGACCTACAATGAGCAGTTCTTC
J: TRBJ2-1; D: TRBD2; size: NA; V: TRBV10-3; CDR3: CAITSTSGNEQFF; DNA: TGTGCCATCACCTCGACTAGCGGCAATGAGCAGTTCTTC
J: TRBJ2-1; D: TRBD2; size: many; V: TRBV27; CDR3: CASSSLAGVNNEQFF; DNA: TGTGCCAGCAGTTCACTAGCGGGAGTGAACAATGAGCAGTTCTTC
J: TRBJ2-5; D: TRBD2; size: NA; V: TRBV5-6; CDR3: CASSLQTSGSGNEQYF; DNA: TGTGCCAGCAGCTTGCAGACTAGCGGGAGTGGCAATGAGCAGTACTTC
J: TRBJ1-5; D: TRBD1; size: few; V: TRBV5-1; CDR3: CASSIDREGNQPQHF; DNA: TGCGCCAGCAGCATTGACAGGGAGGGCAATCAGCCCCAGCATTTT
J: TRBJ1-2; D: NA; size: NA; V: TRBV5-1; CDR3: CASSPDPGADGYTF; DNA: TGCGCCAGCAGCCCGGACCCGGGGGCCGATGGCTACACCTTC
J: TRBJ2-3; D: TRBD2; size: NA; V: TRBV5-1; CDR3: CASSLDPLSGRRTDTQYF; DNA: TGCGCCAGCAGCTTGGATCCTCTTAGCGGGAGGAGAACAGATACGCAGTATTTT
J: TRBJ2-1; D: NA; size: few; V: TRBV4-1; CDR3: CASRSGRNEQFF; DNA: TGCGCCAGCCGCTCAGGGAGGAATGAGCAGTTCTTC
J: TRBJ2-4; D: NA; size: many; V: TRBV24-1; CDR3: CATSGGPVGGLAKNIQYF; DNA: TGTGCCACCAGTGGCGGACCAGTCGGAGGTTTAGCCAAAAACATTCAGTACTTC
J: TRBJ2-3; D: TRBD2; size: NA; V: TRBV7-8; CDR3: CASVRNAGVSDTQYF; DNA: TGTGCCAGCGTCCGGAATGCGGGAGTCTCAGATACGCAGTATTTT
J: TRBJ1-4; D: NA; size: NA; V: TRBV6-6; CDR3: CASSRGGASGEEKLFF; DNA: TGTGCCAGCAGCCGAGGAGGCGCCAGTGGGGAAGAAAAACTGTTTTTT
J: TRBJ2-7; D: TRBD2; size: NA; V: TRBV20-1; CDR3: CSASSRGGSYNEQYF; DNA: TGCAGTGCTAGTTCCCGGGGGGGCTCCTACAATGAGCAGTACTTC
J: TRBJ2-7; D: TRBD1; size: NA; V: TRBV6-2/TRBV6-3; CDR3: CAGKGTGPSYEQYF; DNA: TGTGCCGGCAAAGGGACAGGGCCTTCCTACGAGCAGTACTTC
J: TRBJ2-1; D: TRBD2; size: few; V: TRBV3-1; CDR3: CASSPLPGGNEQFF; DNA: TGTGCCAGCAGCCCGCTACCGGGGGGGAATGAGCAGTTCTTC
J: TRBJ2-3; D: NA; size: few; V: TRBV5-1; CDR3: CASSAPLGFTQYF; DNA: TGCGCCAGCAGCGCCCCGCTGGGATTTACGCAGTATTTT
J: TRBJ2-1; D: NA; size: few; V: TRBV6-1; CDR3: CASSEFWLTPQFF; DNA: TGTGCCAGCAGTGAATTTTGGCTAACACCGCAGTTCTTC
J: TRBJ2-3; D: NA; size: NA; V: TRBV25-1; CDR3: CASSGQVPDTQYF; DNA: TGTGCCAGCAGTGGACAGGTTCCAGATACGCAGTATTTT
J: TRBJ2-5; D: NA; size: NA; V: TRBV11-2; CDR3: CASRPIWGEETQYF; DNA: TGTGCCAGCAGACCCATCTGGGGGGAAGAGACCCAGTACTTC
J: TRBJ2-3; D: TRBD2; size: NA; V: TRBV5-1; CDR3: CASQPAGGTDTQYF; DNA: TGCGCCAGTCAGCCCGCGGGGGGCACAGATACGCAGTATTTT
J: TRBJ2-3; D: NA; size: NA; V: TRBV19; CDR3: CASSIIQGGTDTQYF; DNA: TGTGCCAGTAGTATCATCCAGGGGGGAACAGATACGCAGTATTTT